These T cell receptor beta chains were read from a single sample in a study of blood T cell repertoires in COVID-19. TCRdb's copy holds only in-frame clones and misses some; the assay was immunoSEQ multiplex PCR. The sample contains 95,000 to 110,000 clones, 84% of which appear only once. The source material was peripheral blood. Receptors originate from a man in his fifties or sixties with acute or convalescent COVID-19. Both conserved end residues are part of each CDR3. The D gene is left open where the match is weak. Clone size appears in some rows only: once, few, many, or a class for an expanded clone.

TRBV19	TRBJ2-3	.	few	TGTGCCAGTAGTATAAGAGGCGGGCCCGGTGCAGATACGCAGTATTTT	CASSIRGGPGADTQYF
TRBV6-2/TRBV6-3	TRBJ1-1	.	once	TGTGCCAGCAGTTACTCCCAGGGTCGGACTGAAGCTTTCTTT	CASSYSQGRTEAFF
TRBV27	TRBJ1-2	.	few	TGTGCCAGCAGCCACGACGGCGGGTATGGCTACACCTTC	CASSHDGGYGYTF
TRBV18	TRBJ2-6	.	.	TGTGCCAGCTCACGGAACAGGGATTCTGGGGCCAACGTCCTGACTTTC	CASSRNRDSGANVLTF
TRBV10-3	TRBJ2-1	TRBD2	.	TGTGCCATGGCCGGGACTAGCGGGCGGGAGCAGTTCTTC	CAMAGTSGREQFF
TRBV3-1/TRBV3-2	TRBJ1-5	.	.	TGTGCCAGCAGCCAGATGGCGACCCGCGGGCCCCAGCATTTT	CASSQMATRGPQHF
TRBV27	TRBJ2-2	.	.	TGTGCCAGCAGTTTTGTGAGTGGGGCGCTGTTTTTT	CASSFVSGALFF
TRBV5-5	TRBJ1-1	.	.	TGTGCCAGCAGCTTCCCGGGTCCTGAAGCTTTCTTT	CASSFPGPEAFF
TRBV12-5	TRBJ2-2	TRBD1	.	TGTGCTAGTGGTCTAGGACAGGGCGGCACCGGGGAGCTGTTTTTT	CASGLGQGGTGELFF
TRBV5-1	TRBJ2-7	TRBD1	.	TGCGCCAGCAGTGGACAGGGTGTGGAGCAGTACTTC	CASSGQGVEQYF
TRBV11-3	TRBJ1-4	.	.	TGTGCCAGCAGCTTAGAGAGCGGGACCAATGAAAAACTGTTTTTT	CASSLESGTNEKLFF
TRBV7-6	TRBJ2-1	TRBD1	.	TGTGCCAGCAGCCGGGGACAGGGAAATTACAATGAGCAGTTCTTC	CASSRGQGNYNEQFF
TRBV13	TRBJ2-2	TRBD2	.	TGTGCCAGCAGCACTCGACTAGCGGGAAATACCGGGGAGCTGTTTTTT	CASSTRLAGNTGELFF
TRBV5-1	TRBJ2-3	TRBD2	.	TGCGCCAGCAGCTTACTACCGGGACTAGCGGGGCGTTCTGATGCTACGCAGTATTTT	CASSLLPGLAGRSDATQYF
TRBV10-2	TRBJ2-7	TRBD1	few	TGCGCCAGCAGTGAGAAATCCGGGACAGGCCCCTACGAGCAGTACTTC	CASSEKSGTGPYEQYF
TRBV18	TRBJ1-1	.	.	TGTGCCAGCTCACCAGTGGCAGATTCGAACACTGAAGCTTTCTTT	CASSPVADSNTEAFF
TRBV7-7	TRBJ2-2	TRBD1	.	TGTGCTAGCACACAAAGGGGGACAGCAACCGGGGAGCTGTTTTTT	CASTQRGTATGELFF
TRBV11-2	TRBJ2-7	TRBD1	.	TGTGCCAGCAGGGGACAGCCTCGCCCTAGCGAGCAGTACTTC	CASRGQPRPSEQYF
TRBV5-1	TRBJ2-1	.	.	TGCGCCAGCAGCGCGACTCCAAATTACAATGAGCAGTTCTTC	CASSATPNYNEQFF
TRBV19	TRBJ1-2	.	.	TGTGCCAGTAGCCCCAGGGGCGGTGGCTACACCTTC	CASSPRGGGYTF
TRBV28	TRBJ1-1	TRBD1	many	TGTGCCAGTGGGACAGGGAATCGGGCTTTCTTT	CASGTGNRAFF
TRBV24-1	TRBJ2-2	.	.	TGTGCCACCATGAGTCGAGACCAGAACAGCAGGGAGCTGTTTTTT	CATMSRDQNSRELFF
TRBV19	TRBJ1-1	.	few	TGTGCCAGTAGTCACCAGTGGAACACTGAAGCTTTCTTT	CASSHQWNTEAFF
TRBV5-4	TRBJ1-6	.	.	TGTGCCAGCAGCTTGGATGGCTCACCCCTCCACTTT	CASSLDGSPLHF
TRBV11-3	TRBJ2-1	TRBD2	once	TGTGCCAGCAGCTCCCATAGCGGGTCTGGTAATGAGCAGTTCTTC	CASSSHSGSGNEQFF
TRBV5-1	TRBJ2-3	.	.	TGCGCCAGCAGCCTTGTGGAGGGCAGAACTAGCACAGATACGCAGTATTTT	CASSLVEGRTSTDTQYF
TRBV6-5	TRBJ2-1	.	.	TGTGCCAGCAGCCAAAACAATGAGCAGTTCTTC	CASSQNNEQFF
TRBV24-1	TRBJ1-6	TRBD1	.	TGTGCCACCAGTGATCCCAGGACAGGGGGGAGTTCACCCCTCCACTTT	CATSDPRTGGSSPLHF
TRBV18	TRBJ1-6	TRBD1	.	TGTGCCAGCTCACCAGCCGGGACAGGACTACACTTT	CASSPAGTGLHF
TRBV18	TRBJ1-5	.	.	TGTGCCAGCTCACCAGACCTGGCGGGTCAGCCCCAGCATTTT	CASSPDLAGQPQHF
TRBV6-6	TRBJ1-5	TRBD1	many	TGTGCCAGCAGCGAAGACAGGGGAAATCAGCCCCAGCATTTT	CASSEDRGNQPQHF
TRBV6-6	TRBJ1-3	.	.	TGTGCCAGCAGTTACTCATCAGGGGCCGGAAACACCATATATTTT	CASSYSSGAGNTIYF
TRBV6-5	TRBJ2-7	.	.	TGTGCCAGCAGTTACTCTGGCGGGGCTACCTACGAGCAGTACTTC	CASSYSGGATYEQYF
TRBV29-1	TRBJ1-1	.	few	TGCAGCGTAGCCACAGGGATCTACACTGAAGCTTTCTTT	CSVATGIYTEAFF
TRBV18	TRBJ1-1	TRBD1	.	TGTGCCAGCTCACGCGCGACAGGGTCGGACACTGAAGCTTTCTTT	CASSRATGSDTEAFF
TRBV12-5	TRBJ2-3	.	.	TGTGCTAGTGGTTTGGTATCAGGTACGCAGTATTTT	CASGLVSGTQYF
TRBV10-3	TRBJ2-3	.	.	TGTGCCATCAGTGAGATGGCTAGCACAGATACGCAGTATTTT	CAISEMASTDTQYF
TRBV3-1/TRBV3-2	TRBJ2-5	.	.	TGTGCCAGCAGCCTCCTATCGGCGGGCCCGGGGACCCAGTACTTC	CASSLLSAGPGTQYF
TRBV12-5	TRBJ2-1	TRBD1	.	TGTGCTAGTGGGACGGACAGGGGGCCCTACAATGAGCAGTTCTTC	CASGTDRGPYNEQFF
TRBV3-1/TRBV3-2	TRBJ2-4	.	.	TGTGCCAGCAGCCAACACGTAGGGGTACAGTACTTC	CASSQHVGVQYF
TRBV19	TRBJ2-7	.	.	TGTGCCAGTAGTACTCATCAGGGTCGGGTCGACGAGCAGTACTTC	CASSTHQGRVDEQYF
TRBV9	TRBJ1-6	.	.	TGTGCCAGCGGGGCGCGCTCCTATAATTCACCCCTCCACTTT	CASGARSYNSPLHF
TRBV6-6	TRBJ2-2	.	.	TGTGCCAGCAGTTACTCGGAGGGCACCGGGGAGCTGTTTTTT	CASSYSEGTGELFF
TRBV20-1	TRBJ2-4	TRBD2	.	TGCAGTGCTAGTCCGGGACTAGGATCTTTCGCCATTCAGTACTTC	CSASPGLGSFAIQYF